Following are 6 T cell receptor beta chains from one sample sequenced in a study of blood T cell repertoires in COVID-19. Profiling relied on immunoSEQ multiplex PCR, and the TCRdb table lists in-frame clones only, not all of them. There are 150,000 to 200,000 clones in the sample; just under 85% occur only once, and 22% lies in the top ten. The specimen was peripheral blood. Receptors were obtained from a woman of 80 years or more with acute or convalescent COVID-19.

The J gene is TRBJ2-5, the V gene TRBV7-9; TRBD1 matches 9 bases. This CDR3 spans 14 amino acids. From germline, CDR1 is SEHNR and CDR2 FQNEAQ (reference sequence). The V and J ends lost 3 bases and 4 bases, in that order; junction bases with no gene match: 3. The CDR3 loop reads CASSFTGGGETQYF. The CDR3 nucleotides are TGTGCCAGCAGCTTCACAGGGGGCGGAGAGACCCAGTACTTC.

In its sample, this clone was seen once. The chain joins TRBV28 to TRBJ1-1, with D perhaps TRBD1 (6 bases). Trimming cost V 2 bases and J 0 bases, with 10 bases left between them. Germline V CDR1 and CDR2: MDHEN, SYDVKM. This CDR3 has 15 amino acids. The DNA of the CDR3 is TGTGCCAGCAGTTTAAACGCAGGGGTGAACACTGAAGCTTTCTTT. Translated: CASSLNAGVNTEAFF.

This clone occurred once. The chain uses TRBV6-5 and TRBJ1-5; no firm D call. This CDR3 region has 15 residues. Germline V CDR1 and CDR2: MNHEY, SVGAGI. V lost 6 bases and J lost 0, with 12 bases in between. In nucleotides, the CDR3 is TGTGCCAGCAGCACCGAGCGTAGTAGCAATCAGCCCCAGCATTTT. The encoded protein is CASSTERSSNQPQHF.

This clone was seen a handful of times. This sequence joins TRBV7-2 and TRBJ1-5, with a tentative D call TRBD1 (5 bases). The CDR3 contains 15 residues. V was pared by 4 bases and J by 2 bases, with 12 bases between. CDR1 and CDR2 (germline): SGHTA, FQGNSA. The CDR3 sequence is CASSSMGGGNQPQHF. CDR3 DNA: TGTGCCAGCAGCTCAATGGGGGGGGGCAATCAGCCCCAGCATTTT.

J is TRBJ2-1 and V is TRBV3-1 (or the pseudogene TRBV3-2); 15 bases align to TRBD2. Unmatched junction bases numbered 7, after V lost 3 bases and J lost 10 bases. CDR3 length equals 16 residues. Germline loops: CDR1 LGHDT, CDR2 YNNKEL (reference sequence). CDR3 nucleotides: TGTGCCAGCAGCCAGGGGACTAGCGGGAGGTTAAACGAGCAGTTCTTC. Translation gives CASSQGTSGRLNEQFF.

The rearrangement joins TRBV5-6 to TRBJ2-7; D is unclear. Trimming took 2 bases from V and 1 from J, leaving 10 bases between them. The germline gives CDR1 SGHDT, CDR2 YYEEEE. The CDR3 runs 14 residues. DNA for the CDR3: TGTGCCAGCAGCTTCATGGTCACTTCCTACGAGCAGTACTTC. This gives the protein CASSFMVTSYEQYF.